Each of the 28 T cell receptor beta chains below was sequenced from the same sample in a study of cytomegalovirus exposure and HLA in healthy donors. The PCR ran on 60 Vbeta and 13 Jbeta primers. Sequencing was performed with immunoSEQ multiplex PCR; in TCRdb, only in-frame clones are kept and a portion is missing. The data show roughly 99,000 clones, with 74% seen just once and around 13% held by the top ten. Sequenced material: PBMCs. These receptors were obtained from a woman between 40 and 55 years old in good health and CMV-seropositive.

The CDR3 protein is CASSFRGAGVNTEAFF. Here the CDR3 DNA reads TGTGCCAGCAGCTTTCGGGGGGCAGGGGTGAACACTGAAGCTTTCTTT. The V call is TRBV5-6, the J call TRBJ1-1; a weak D match, TRBD1 (6 bases). The germline V gene encodes CDR1 SGHDT and CDR2 YYEEEE. Trimming took 2 bases from V and 0 from J, leaving 14 bases between them. This CDR3 contains 16 residues.

In this sample, this clone turned up once. The chain is built from TRBV19 and TRBJ2-1, with 9 bases that match TRBD2. The CDR3 is made up of 14 amino acids. Germline CDR1 is LNHDA and CDR2 is SQIVND (reference sequence). Trimming at V came to 7 bases and at J to 5 bases, leaving 6 bases not matched to a gene. CDR3 nucleotides: TGTGCCAGTATTGGACTAGCGAAGAACAATGAGCAGTTCTTC. It specifies CASIGLAKNNEQFF.

The chain combines TRBV29-1 with TRBJ2-1, with 7 bases fitting TRBD1. Trimming at V came to 4 bases and at J to 6 bases, leaving 3 bases not matched to a gene. Germline CDR1 reads SQVTM; CDR2 reads ANQGSEA. The CDR3 runs to 12 residues. DNA for the CDR3: TGCAGCGTTGGGACAGGCACCAATGAGCAGTTCTTC. It translates to CSVGTGTNEQFF.

This clone was detected once. This chain uses TRBV28 with TRBJ1-6; no clear D. The CDR3 length is 14 residues. Germline V gene sequence: CDR1 MDHEN, CDR2 SYDVKM. Trimming took 4 bases from V and 0 from J, leaving 4 bases between them. CDR3 DNA: TGTGCCAGCAGTTCCAGCTCCTATAATTCACCCCTCCACTTT. Translated, it gives CASSSSSYNSPLHF.

The gene calls are TRBV6-6 and TRBJ1-1; 8 bases agree with TRBD1. V gave up 5 bases and J gave up 1 base; unmatched junction bases: 6. The CDR3 is made up of 15 amino acids. Germline V gene lookup returns CDR1 MNHNY and CDR2 SVGAGI (reference sequence). In nucleotides, the CDR3 is TGTGCCAGCAGTCATCACACAGGGGGGAACACTGAAGCTTTCTTT. Its translation: CASSHHTGGNTEAFF.

This clone was seen once. The chain uses TRBV23-1 and TRBJ2-6, with D possibly matching TRBD1 (5 bases). TRBV23-1 is placed among ORFs of uncertain function. CDR3 length equals 17 residues. Trimming stripped 3 bases from V and 0 bases from J, with 12 bases between. DNA for the CDR3: TGCGCCAGCAGTCACAGTACAGGAACCTCTGGGGCCAACGTCCTGACTTTC. Its protein product is CASSHSTGTSGANVLTF.

The chain has TRBV9 and TRBJ2-3, with D possibly matching TRBD1 (6 bases). CDR3 size: 15 residues. The V gene lost 4 bases and the J gene lost 3 bases, with 15 bases spanning the gap. From germline, CDR1 is SGDLS and CDR2 YYNGEE. CDR3 in amino acids: CASSTRGAETDTQYF. The CDR3 nucleotides are TGTGCCAGCAGCACCAGGGGAGCCGAGACAGATACGCAGTATTTT. Using reference TRBV9 and TRBJ2-3 for the parts outside the CDR3, the full variable domain is DSGVTQTPKHLITATGQRVTLRCSPRSGDLSVYWYQQSLDQGLQFLIQYYNGEERAKGNILERFSAQQFPDLHSELNLSSLELGDSALYFCASSTRGAETDTQYFGPGTRLTVL.

The chain joins TRBV7-6 to TRBJ1-5; D ambiguous. Germline assignment: CDR1 SGHVS and CDR2 FNYEAQ. This CDR3 comprises 16 residues. V shed 2 bases and J shed 5 bases, with 16 bases lying between them. The CDR3, as DNA: TGTGCCAGCAGCTTAACGCGGGATCCATCTCATCAGCCCCAGCATTTT. Amino acid sequence: CASSLTRDPSHQPQHF.

In the case of this clone: This sample includes further DNA sequences coding for the same CDR3. The chain carries TRBV5-1 and TRBJ1-1; D remains unclear. Trimming removed 1 base at V and 2 bases at J, with 6 bases between. This CDR3 spans 13 amino acids. The V gene's germline CDR1 is SGHRS and CDR2 YFSETQ. The CDR3 nucleotides are TGCGCCAGCAGCTTGACGGTTAACACTGAAGCTTTCTTT. Protein: CASSLTVNTEAFF.

This clone was detected a few times. V gene TRBV5-4 combines with J gene TRBJ1-2; 9 bases map to TRBD1. The CDR3 runs 16 residues. The germline CDR1 and CDR2 sequences are SGHNT and YYREEE (reference sequence). Germline trimming cut 4 bases from V and 5 bases from J; bases unmatched to any gene: 12. In DNA, the CDR3 is TGTGCCAGCAGCATAGATTCCGGGACAGGGATATATGGCTACACCTTC. It specifies CASSIDSGTGIYGYTF.

The CDR3 DNA is TGTGCCAGCAGCGTAGTGGGACAAGACTACAATGAGCAGTTCTTC. Amino acids: CASSVVGQDYNEQFF. This rearrangement joins TRBV9 to TRBJ2-1; tentatively, D is TRBD1 (6 bases). V shed 0 bases and J shed 3 bases, with 10 bases lying between them. This CDR3 region has 15 residues. Germline CDR1 SGDLS, CDR2 YYNGEE.

A few counts support this clone. The J gene is TRBJ2-3, the V gene TRBV5-4; D perhaps matches TRBD2 (5 bases). The CDR3 runs to 14 residues. Germline CDR1 and CDR2: SGHNT and YYREEE (reference sequence). The V end lost 4 bases, the J end lost 8 bases, and 17 bases lay between the germline ends. The chain's CDR3 is CASSSRTLGVTQYF. As DNA, the CDR3 is TGTGCCAGCAGCAGCAGAACACTAGGAGTTACGCAGTATTTT.

The J gene is TRBJ2-1, the V gene TRBV11-3; the D gene is possibly TRBD1 (7 bases). Trimming stripped 5 bases from V and 5 bases from J, with 19 bases between. CDR1 and CDR2 from the germline V gene are SGHNT and YENEEA. The CDR3 totals 16 residues. The DNA of the CDR3 is TGTGCCAGCAGCCAGGGGGGTGGGGTCTTCGACAATGAGCAGTTCTTC. Amino acid sequence: CASSQGGGVFDNEQFF.

A single count supports this clone. Written as DNA, the CDR3 is TGCGCCAGCAGCTTGCGGGGACTCCAAATGGATGGCTACACCTTC. Amino acids: CASSLRGLQMDGYTF. V and J are TRBV5-1 and TRBJ1-2, with D perhaps matching TRBD1 (5 bases). This CDR3 has 15 residues. V lost 1 base, J lost 6 bases, and 16 bases lay in between. The V gene's germline CDR1 is SGHRS and CDR2 YFSETQ. The full variable domain, its missing parts supplied by reference TRBV5-1 and TRBJ1-2, is KAGVTQTPRYLIKTRGQQVTLSCSPISGHRSVSWYQQTPGQGLQFLFEYFSETQRNKGNFPGRFSGRQFSNSRSEMNVSTLELGDSALYLCASSLRGLQMDGYTFGSGTRLTVV.

This clone was seen only a few times. The rearrangement uses TRBV18 and TRBJ1-3; the D is unclear. Germline V gene lookup returns CDR1 KGHSH and CDR2 LQKENI. With 4 bases removed from V and 0 bases from J, the gap between germline ends came to 7 bases. The CDR3 contains 14 residues. This CDR3 reads CASSLSDSGNTIYF. The DNA for the CDR3 is TGTGCCAGCTCACTCAGTGACTCTGGAAACACCATATATTTT.

The chain uses TRBV4-2 and TRBJ1-2, with D unclear. The V gene lost 2 bases and the J gene lost 3 bases, with 10 bases spanning the gap. The germline gives CDR1 LGHNA, CDR2 YNFKEQ. The CDR3 is made up of 14 amino acids. The CDR3 loop reads CASSQNPKDYGYTF. DNA for the CDR3: TGTGCCAGCAGCCAAAACCCTAAAGACTATGGCTACACCTTC.

The CDR3 sequence: CAWSETRREAFF. CDR3 DNA sequence: TGTGCCTGGAGTGAGACGCGCAGGGAAGCTTTCTTT. The chain couples TRBV30 to TRBJ1-1; D is undetermined. The CDR3 runs 12 residues. From germline, CDR1 is GTSNPN and CDR2 SVGIG (reference sequence). Trimming took off 1 base at V and 8 bases at J, with 11 bases between the two ends.

The chain is built from TRBV5-1 and TRBJ1-2, with 8 bases lining up with TRBD1. Germline-derived CDR1 and CDR2 are SGHRS and YFSETQ. J was trimmed by 8 bases and V by 2 bases; bases with no gene match: 8. The CDR3 sequence is 14 residues long. This CDR3 reads CASSFLGQGSGYTF. CDR3 DNA: TGCGCCAGCAGCTTCCTAGGACAGGGAAGCGGCTACACCTTC.

The V gene is TRBV6-4, the J gene TRBJ2-6; maybe TRBD1 (6 bases). Trimming took 3 bases from V and 0 from J, leaving 6 bases between them. The CDR3 contains 15 residues. CDR1 MRHNA and CDR2 SNTAGT come from the germline V gene. The CDR3 loop reads CASSEGGSGANVLTF. In DNA form, the CDR3 reads TGTGCCAGCAGTGAAGGGGGCTCTGGGGCCAACGTCCTGACTTTC.

The J gene is TRBJ2-5, the V gene TRBV9, with D perhaps matching TRBD1 (6 bases). This CDR3 contains 16 residues. V lost 0 bases and J 2 bases, leaving 14 bases between the germline ends. Looked up from germline, CDR1 is SGDLS and CDR2 is YYNGEE. CDR3 coding DNA: TGTGCCAGCAGCGTAGGTATTGGTGACAGGCAAGAGACCCAGTACTTC. It specifies CASSVGIGDRQETQYF.

This sequence joins TRBV29-1 and TRBJ2-2, with 10 bases identical to TRBD1. The germline CDR1 and CDR2 sequences are SQVTM and ANQGSEA. The CDR3 contains 14 residues. V lost 6 bases, J lost 4 bases, and 5 bases stayed unmatched. The CDR3 reads CSVRQGAGTGELFF. The CDR3 bases are TGCAGCGTCCGACAGGGGGCGGGCACCGGGGAGCTGTTTTTT.

This clone was found a few times. V and J are TRBV5-6 and TRBJ2-7; TRBD1 agrees at 7 bases. V lost 0 bases to trimming and J lost 2 bases; unmatched junction nucleotides: 5. Germline values: CDR1 SGHDT, CDR2 YYEEEE. The CDR3 has 15 residues. The CDR3 region has the DNA TGTGCCAGCAGCTTGGCTCCTACAGGGGCCTACGAGCAGTACTTC. Amino acid sequence: CASSLAPTGAYEQYF.

The rearrangement uses TRBV4-1 and TRBJ2-5, with 7 bases matching TRBD2. The CDR3 consists of 15 residues. Unmatched junction bases numbered 9, after V lost 4 bases and J lost 4 bases. Per germline, CDR1 MGHRA and CDR2 YSYEKL. The CDR3 DNA follows: TGCGCCAGCAGCCGCTTGTCGGTAGCGGGAGAGACCCAGTACTTC. This translates into CASSRLSVAGETQYF.

V gene TRBV27 combines with J gene TRBJ1-5, with TRBD1 identical over 7 bases. Germline CDR1 reads MNHEY; CDR2 reads SMNVEV (reference sequence). Trimming removed 5 bases from V and 4 bases from J; junction bases left unmatched: 2. The CDR3 covers 13 residues. The CDR3 DNA is TGTGCCAGCAGTCCACAGGGGAATCAGCCCCAGCATTTT. It translates to CASSPQGNQPQHF.

The chain uses TRBV2 and TRBJ2-1; 14 bases are shared with TRBD2. After removal of 2 bases from V and 0 bases from J, the junction contained 6 bases not matched to a gene. The CDR3 is 19 amino acids. The germline CDR1 and CDR2 sequences are SNHLY and FYNNEI. The CDR3 loop is CASSESGTSGGSSYNEQFF. The DNA of the CDR3 is TGTGCCAGCAGTGAATCGGGGACTAGCGGGGGTAGCTCCTACAATGAGCAGTTCTTC. The whole variable domain, remainder taken from reference TRBV2 and TRBJ2-1, is EPEVTQTPSHQVTQMGQEVILRCVPISNHLYFYWYRQILGQKVEFLVSFYNNEISEKSEIFDDQFSVERPDGSNFTLKIRSTKLEDSAMYFCASSESGTSGGSSYNEQFFGPGTRLTVL.

This chain links TRBV30 with TRBJ2-6; 9 nucleotides line up with TRBD1. The V and J ends lost 4 bases and 0 bases, in that order; junction bases with no gene match: 10. Per the germline V gene, CDR1 is GTSNPN and CDR2 is SVGIG (reference sequence). This CDR3 is built from 18 residues. CDR3 in DNA: TGTGCCTGGACTTCAACAGGGGGCGTACTCTCTGGGGCCAACGTCCTGACTTTC. Its translation is CAWTSTGGVLSGANVLTF.

The V gene is TRBV7-9, the J gene TRBJ2-7; D is ambiguous. The CDR3 extends over 12 amino acids. Looked up from germline, CDR1 is SEHNR and CDR2 is FQNEAQ (reference sequence). The ends were cut back, 4 bases at V and 2 bases at J, with 6 bases in the middle. CDR3 protein: CASSSQAYEQYF. For the CDR3, the DNA is TGTGCCAGCAGCTCCCAGGCCTACGAGCAGTACTTC.

The chain employs TRBV5-1 and TRBJ2-2; 8 positions match TRBD2. Germline V gene data show CDR1 as SGHRS and CDR2 as YFSETQ. The CDR3 covers 15 residues. After removal of 4 bases from V and 2 bases from J, the junction contained 4 bases not matched to a gene. CDR3 DNA sequence: TGCGCCAGCAGCCCCGGGGGGGCAAACACCGGGGAGCTGTTTTTT. It translates to CASSPGGANTGELFF.